This T cell receptor (beta chain) was captured by sequencing in a study of response to subunit inactivated influenza vaccine. Using its own MiXCR run on the RT-PCR reads, TCRdb lists one record per CDR3 protein. The sample shows roughly 570,000 distinct CDR3 sequences, 10% to 15% of them seen only once. CDR1 and CDR2 from the germline V gene are DFQATT and SNEGSKA (reference sequence). The CDR3 sequence is 13 residues long. After removal of 5 bases from V and 8 bases from J, the junction contained 7 bases not matched to a gene. This chain links TRBV20-1 with TRBJ2-1; 9 nucleotides align to TRBD1. The receptor comes from a man between 50 and 59 years old who received an inactivated influenza vaccine. This specimen consisted of PBMCs from blood, obtained more than 35 days after vaccination. The CDR3 is CSAPGQGIDEQFF. CDR3 sequence (DNA): TGCAGTGCTCCGGGACAGGGAATCGATGAGCAGTTCTTC.